The source of this T cell receptor (beta chain) is a study of OX40 agonist ivuxolimab in advanced cancers. Study-wide points: Low normalized T-cell clonal expansion was also seen in some nonresponders. Clonal expansion in partial responders at 0.1-3.0 mg/kg ranked among the lowest.

The CDR3 consists of 15 residues. Germline assignment: CDR1 SGHDT and CDR2 YYEEEE. Trimming cost V 0 bases and J 4 bases, with 13 bases left between them. Blood samples were obtained at baseline, cycle 4 day 1, and cycle 7 day 1. Only a few counts were recorded for this clone. The antigen is unknown. Using immunoSEQ multiplex PCR, the repertoire was profiled, and TCRdb retains in-frame clones only, with some absent. Altogether 80,000 to 100,000 clones are present, about 90% being singletons, with the ten largest covering around 0.51%. The V gene is TRBV5-6, the J gene TRBJ1-1; a possible D gene is TRBD1 (6 bases). The TCR originated in an adult with an advanced solid tumor such as melanoma, head and neck, liver or kidney cancer. Here the sequenced sample was CD4+ or CD8+ T cells sorted from blood, taken in a trial of the OX40 agonist ivuxolimab. CDR3 DNA sequence: TGTGCCAGCAGCTTGGCCGGGGGGCTAATCACTGAAGCTTTCTTT. Translating gives CASSLAGGLITEAFF.